Below, 30 T cell receptor beta chains from the same sample are listed, as sequenced in a study of T cells in Graves' hyperthyroidism and ophthalmopathy. TCR beta CDR3 regions were amplified from RNA transcripts. The study used the HTBI primer set for a first-round RT-PCR of the TCR CDR3. TCRdb re-called the multiplex PCR reads through MiXCR, storing one row per CDR3 protein. The repertoire holds around 620,000 distinct CDR3 sequences, with roughly 15% as singletons. The specimen sequenced was blood. These receptors were collected from a woman younger than 45 with Graves' hyperthyroidism.

Ten or more counts support this clonotype. The rearrangement links TRBV6-1 to TRBJ1-2; 7 nucleotides match TRBD1. The germline CDR1 and CDR2 sequences are MNHNS and SASEGT. The length of the CDR3 is 13 residues. V trimming: 4 bases; J trimming: 3 bases; junction bases outside the gene matches: 2. The CDR3 DNA is TGTGCCAGCAGTGGACAGGGAGACTATGGCTACACCTTC. This codes for CASSGQGDYGYTF.

This clonotype was seen a few times. This chain links TRBV20-1 with TRBJ2-3; either TRBD1 or TRBD2 may supply D (5 bases each). Germline values: CDR1 DFQATT, CDR2 SNEGSKA (reference sequence). The CDR3 length is 15 residues. The germline V and J ends were trimmed by 7 bases and 5 bases, with 22 bases remaining between them. The CDR3 DNA sequence: TGCAGTGGTACCGGGGCTATGGGAGTACTAGATACGCAGTATTTT. Protein product: CSGTGAMGVLDTQYF.

This clonotype was seen repeatedly, ten times or more. The J gene is TRBJ2-2, the V gene TRBV12-3 or TRBV12-4; D is uncertain. The CDR3 consists of 14 residues. Trimming shortened V by 5 bases and J by 7 bases, and 14 bases separated the two germline ends. CDR3 sequence: CASSPRGYGGELFF. The CDR3 DNA follows: TGTGCCAGCAGTCCCCGCGGTTACGGCGGGGAGCTGTTTTTT.

This clonotype was counted at least ten times. The V gene is TRBV11-2, the J gene TRBJ2-5, with TRBD2 identical over 11 bases. CDR1 SGHAT and CDR2 FQNNGV come from the germline V gene. V lost 3 bases to trimming and J lost 3 bases; unmatched junction nucleotides: 15. The CDR3 sequence is 19 residues long. CDR3: CASSFPLAGGPREKETQYF. CDR3 DNA: TGTGCCAGCAGCTTCCCCCTAGCGGGAGGTCCCCGTGAAAAAGAGACCCAGTACTTC.

At least ten counts were recorded for this clonotype. A single base separates this from a much larger clone, so it may be a read error. The chain couples TRBV28 to TRBJ2-5; TRBD1 is a possible D gene (5 bases). V was trimmed by 6 bases and J by 5 bases, leaving 7 bases between them. The germline V gene encodes CDR1 MDHEN and CDR2 SYDVKM. The CDR3 spans 11 residues. This CDR3 is CASRSGETQYF. CDR3 DNA sequence: TGTGCCAGCAGGTCAGGGGAGACCCAGTACTTC.

This clonotype was seen many times. This rearrangement joins TRBV2 to TRBJ1-6; unclear D gene. The germline V gene has CDR1 SNHLY and CDR2 FYNNEI. This CDR3 has 9 amino acids. DNA for the CDR3: TGTGCTAGCTCCCCACCCCTCCACTTT. Encoded protein: CASSPPLHF.

This clonotype occurred a few times. The chain employs TRBV11-2 and TRBJ1-3, with TRBD1 as a possible D gene (5 bases). The length of the CDR3 is 16 residues. Between the trimmed V and J ends, which lost 2 bases and 0 bases, there was a span of 11 bases. CDR1 is SGHAT and CDR2 is FQNNGV in the germline V gene. This chain's CDR3 is CASSLRTTHSGNTIYF. Here the CDR3 DNA reads TGTGCCAGCAGCTTAAGGACAACTCACTCTGGAAACACCATATATTTT. The entire variable domain, with the rest obtained from reference TRBV11-2 and TRBJ1-3, is as follows: EAGVAQSPRYKIIEKRQSVAFWCNPISGHATLYWYQQILGQGPKLLIQFQNNGVVDDSQLPKDRFSAERLKGVDSTLKIQPAKLEDSAVYLCASSLRTTHSGNTIYFGEGSWLTVV.

This clonotype was recorded many times. The genes are TRBV20-1 and TRBJ2-7, with 9 bases identical to TRBD1. The V gene end was trimmed by 6 bases and the J gene end by 0 bases; junction bases not matched to a gene: 9. This CDR3 contains 15 residues. Germline V gives CDR1 DFQATT, CDR2 SNEGSKA (reference sequence). This chain's CDR3 is CSASPGTGSSYEQYF. The CDR3 DNA follows: TGCAGTGCAAGTCCCGGGACAGGGAGCTCCTACGAGCAGTACTTC.

This clonotype was seen many times. The chain employs TRBV3-1 and TRBJ1-2; D remains ambiguous. V dropped 0 bases and J dropped 8 bases, with 13 bases sitting between them. Per the germline V gene, CDR1 is LGHDT and CDR2 is YNNKEL (reference sequence). This CDR3 has 14 residues. The CDR3 region is CASSQEPVSGGYTF. The DNA of the CDR3 is TGTGCCAGCAGCCAAGAACCCGTATCTGGAGGCTACACCTTC. The full variable domain, completed using reference TRBV3-1 and TRBJ1-2, is DTAVSQTPKYLVTQMGNDKSIKCEQNLGHDTMYWYKQDSKKFLKIMFSYNNKELIINETVPNRFSPKSPDKAHLNLHINSLELGDSAVYFCASSQEPVSGGYTFGSGTRLTVV.

This rearrangement joins TRBV10-3 to TRBJ2-3; TRBD2 might be the D (6 bases). The CDR3 is 14 residues long. Germline CDR1 reads ENHRY; CDR2 reads SYGVKD. V lost 8 bases and J lost 3, with 15 bases in between. CDR3 residues: CAIGLAAFTDTQYF. The CDR3 nucleotides read TGTGCCATCGGGTTAGCGGCTTTTACAGATACGCAGTATTTT.

At least ten counts were recorded for this clonotype. J is TRBJ1-5 and V is TRBV30, with unresolved D. V gave up 1 base and J gave up 7 bases, with 8 bases separating them. The germline V gene has CDR1 GTSNPN and CDR2 SVGIG (reference sequence). The CDR3 length is 12 residues. CDR3 sequence: CAWSELGQPQHF. The CDR3 region has the DNA TGTGCCTGGAGTGAACTGGGGCAGCCCCAGCATTTT.

At least ten counts were recorded for this clonotype. The J gene is TRBJ2-7, the V gene TRBV20-1; D is uncertain. The CDR3 is made up of 12 amino acids. Trimming cost V 4 bases and J 2 bases, with 9 bases left between them. Germline loops: CDR1 DFQATT, CDR2 SNEGSKA (reference sequence). The CDR3 protein is CSATGFPYEQYF. CDR3 sequence (DNA): TGCAGTGCTACCGGATTTCCCTACGAGCAGTACTTC.

Ten or more counts support this clonotype. The rearrangement joins TRBV3-1 to TRBJ2-3; D unresolved. The CDR3 is 15 amino acids. Germline V CDR1 and CDR2: LGHDT, YNNKEL (reference sequence). V was shortened by 1 base and J by 2 bases, with 10 bases between the two germline ends. CDR3 in DNA: TGTGCCAGCAGCCAAGGGGCTAGTTACACAGATACGCAGTATTTT. Protein sequence: CASSQGASYTDTQYF.

This clonotype has ten or more counts. The rearrangement joins TRBV12-3 or TRBV12-4 to TRBJ2-1; D is uncertain. The V end was cut by 7 bases, the J end by 4 bases, with 5 bases between. The CDR3 has 11 amino acids. CDR3 nucleotide sequence: TGTGCCAGCACCATATACAATGAGCAGTTCTTC. It is translated as CASTIYNEQFF.

The rearrangement uses TRBV30 and TRBJ2-7, with D unclear. Germline V CDR1 and CDR2: GTSNPN, SVGIG (reference sequence). The CDR3 covers 13 residues. V shed 5 bases and J shed 3 bases, with 14 bases lying between them. The CDR3 is CAWATKRYYEQYF. DNA of the CDR3: TGTGCCTGGGCAACGAAAAGATACTACGAGCAGTACTTC.

This clonotype showed up just a few times. The chain couples TRBV14 to TRBJ2-2, with D possibly TRBD2 on 5 matching bases. CDR1 and CDR2 from the germline V gene are SGHDN and FVKESK. The CDR3 runs to 14 residues. V lost 4 bases to trimming and J lost 6 bases, with 12 bases between them. This chain's CDR3 is CASSRTRFSGELFF. In nucleotides, the CDR3 is TGTGCCAGCAGCCGTACTAGATTTTCCGGGGAGCTGTTTTTT.

The sample holds a few counts of this clonotype. This chain links TRBV14 with TRBJ1-5; D ambiguous. Germline V gene data show CDR1 as SGHDN and CDR2 as FVKESK. The CDR3 totals 13 residues. Trimming stripped 4 bases from V and 3 bases from J, with 7 bases between. In DNA form, the CDR3 reads TGTGCCAGCAGCCGTTCCAACAATCAGCCCCAGCATTTT. Residues: CASSRSNNQPQHF.

In this sample, this clonotype turned up many times. The CDR3 protein is CSARDPSGTEAFF. CDR3 bases: TGCAGTGCTAGAGATCCTTCGGGCACTGAAGCTTTCTTT. This chain uses TRBV20-1 with TRBJ1-1; no clear D. Trimming took 0 bases from V and 4 from J, leaving 9 bases between them. CDR1 is DFQATT and CDR2 is SNEGSKA in the germline V gene (reference sequence). This CDR3 is 13 amino acids long.

This clonotype came up a few times. The rearrangement joins TRBV5-1 to TRBJ2-7, with TRBD1 as a possible D gene (5 bases). The CDR3 has 13 amino acids. With 0 bases removed from V and 6 bases from J, the gap between germline ends came to 10 bases. From germline, CDR1 is SGHRS and CDR2 YFSETQ. The CDR3 bases are TGCGCCAGCAGCTTGGGCAGGGCATCCGAGCAGTACTTC. The encoded protein is CASSLGRASEQYF.

This clonotype has ten or more counts. The genes are TRBV29-1 and TRBJ2-5, with 7 bases that match TRBD1. Germline V gene sequence: CDR1 SQVTM, CDR2 ANQGSEA. With V trimmed by 4 bases and J by 2 bases, 4 bases remained unmatched. The CDR3 runs 13 residues. Here the CDR3 reads CSVGQGGQETQYF. For the CDR3, the DNA is TGCAGCGTTGGACAGGGTGGTCAAGAGACCCAGTACTTC.

This clonotype was recorded a few times. The CDR3 DNA reads TGTGCCAGTAGTATCGGCAGATCCTACGAGCAGTACTTC. Its protein product is CASSIGRSYEQYF. This rearrangement joins TRBV19 to TRBJ2-7; D remains ambiguous. The germline CDR1 and CDR2 sequences are LNHDA and SQIVND (reference sequence). CDR3 size: 13 residues. V was cut by 3 bases and J by 1 base, with 7 bases left in between. Drawing the rest from reference TRBV19 and TRBJ2-7, the complete variable domain is DGGITQSPKYLFRKEGQNVTLSCEQNLNHDAMYWYRQDPGQGLRLIYYSQIVNDFQKGDIAEGYSVSREKKESFPLTVTSAQKNPTAFYLCASSIGRSYEQYFGPGTRLTVT.

This clonotype showed up just a few times. The V call is TRBV30, the J call TRBJ1-1; 10 positions agree with TRBD1. CDR1 and CDR2 (germline): GTSNPN, SVGIG (reference sequence). The CDR3 runs to 13 residues. V was clipped by 1 base and J by 4 bases; unmatched bases: 0. Here the CDR3 DNA reads TGTGCCTGGAGTGGGACAGGGGGCACTGAAGCTTTCTTT. Translation: CAWSGTGGTEAFF.

In this sample, this clonotype turned up many times. The genes are TRBV2 and TRBJ2-3, with D unclear. There are 14 residues in the CDR3. Germline V gene sequence: CDR1 SNHLY, CDR2 FYNNEI. V lost 4 bases, J lost 3 bases, and 11 bases lay in between. The DNA of the CDR3 is TGTGCCAGCAGTGGAGGTCCCGGAACAGATACGCAGTATTTT. Protein: CASSGGPGTDTQYF.

This clonotype was seen more than once but under ten times. J is TRBJ2-7 and V is TRBV4-1; 9 positions match TRBD2. With V trimmed by 1 base and J by 4 bases, 8 bases remained unmatched. The CDR3 extends over 16 amino acids. Germline CDR1 MGHRA, CDR2 YSYEKL. The CDR3 reads CASSQVVAGEGYEQYF. CDR3 DNA sequence: TGCGCCAGCAGCCAAGTAGTAGCGGGAGAAGGATACGAGCAGTACTTC.

In this sample, this clonotype turned up many times. The chain recombines TRBV6-1 with TRBJ2-3; 8 bases agree with TRBD1. Germline CDR1 is MNHNS and CDR2 is SASEGT. This CDR3 contains 14 residues. The V and J ends lost 7 bases and 4 bases, in that order; junction bases with no gene match: 7. CDR3 residues: CASNYQGAADTQYF. The CDR3 DNA follows: TGTGCCAGCAACTACCAGGGGGCCGCAGATACGCAGTATTTT.

The rearrangement uses TRBV5-1 and TRBJ1-2; D is undetermined. The V gene lost 5 bases and the J gene lost 0 bases, with 14 bases spanning the gap. CDR1 is SGHRS, CDR2 YFSETQ, per germline. The CDR3 sequence is 15 residues long. The CDR3, as DNA: TGCGCCAGCAGTTCTGGTGGTACGACTAACTATGGCTACACCTTC. This translates into CASSSGGTTNYGYTF.

The chain employs TRBV7-3 and TRBJ2-5; maybe TRBD2 (6 bases). V was pared by 2 bases and J by 4 bases, with 14 bases between. This CDR3 comprises 15 residues. Germline V lookup: CDR1 SGHTA, CDR2 FQGTGA. CDR3 bases: TGTGCCAGCAGCTTATTTTACGGGAGATCAGAGACCCAGTACTTC. This translates into CASSLFYGRSETQYF.

CDR3: CATPRGLKTGTGGKETQYF. The CDR3 region has the DNA TGTGCCACCCCCAGGGGTTTAAAGACAGGGACGGGGGGGAAAGAGACCCAGTACTTC. V gene TRBV6-1 combines with J gene TRBJ2-5; a possible D gene is TRBD2 (8 bases). This CDR3 comprises 19 residues. V was cut by 10 bases and J by 3 bases, with 33 bases left in between. Germline CDR1 reads MNHNS; CDR2 reads SASEGT.

This clonotype was detected ten times or more. The chain is built from TRBV20-1 and TRBJ1-1, with D unresolved. V lost 1 base, J lost 5 bases, and 11 bases lay in between. CDR1 DFQATT and CDR2 SNEGSKA come from the germline V gene (reference sequence). The CDR3 has 13 residues. The CDR3 coding sequence is TGCAGTGCTAGAGGCAGACGTGGGACTGAAGCTTTCTTT. Translated: CSARGRRGTEAFF.

This clonotype occurred many times. J is TRBJ1-1 and V is TRBV7-8; 8 nucleotides line up with TRBD1. CDR3 length: 14 amino acids. CDR1 is SGHVS, CDR2 FQNEAQ, per germline. V shed 3 bases and J 5 bases; nucleotides not matched to a gene: 5. In DNA, the CDR3 is TGTGCCAGCAGCTTTGGACAGGGCACAACTGAAGCTTTCTTT. It is translated as CASSFGQGTTEAFF.